This T cell receptor (beta chain) was documented in a study of type 1 and type 2 diabetes patients. Amplification started from genomic DNA. A primer set of 30 forward and 13 reverse primers amplified the CDR3. TCRdb redid the calling of the multiplex PCR reads with MiXCR, one entry per CDR3 protein. The profile covers a few hundred thousand distinct CDR3 sequences, with around 50% appearing a single time and roughly 13% taken by the ten largest. This clonotype was found a few times. The sequencing input was peripheral blood mononuclear cells (PBMCs). The origin of this receptor is a man aged 18 to 35 with type 2 diabetes.

DNA for the CDR3: TGTGCCAGTAGGTCTAGCGAAGGCGATACGCAGTATTTT. Residues: CASRSSEGDTQYF. J is TRBJ2-3 and V is TRBV19, with TRBD2 as a possible D gene (6 bases). The CDR3 has 13 residues. CDR1 is LNHDA, CDR2 SQIVND, per germline (reference sequence). V gave up 6 bases and J gave up 6 bases, with 13 bases separating them.